The clone carrying this TCR beta chain appeared many times. The CDR3 regions of TCR beta were amplified from RNA transcripts. HTBI primers drove first-round RT-PCR of the TCR CDR3. TCRdb re-analysed the multiplex PCR reads in MiXCR, keeping a single row per CDR3 protein. There are some 620,000 distinct CDR3 sequences in the sample; 15% to 20% occur only once, and 3.8% lies in the top ten. This sample is drawn from a study of T cells in Graves' hyperthyroidism and ophthalmopathy. The sample comprised blood. This receptor was obtained from a woman aged 25 to 39 with Graves' hyperthyroidism.

The CDR3 here is CASSLNLRTSGSGNEQFF. The CDR3 DNA reads as TGTGCCAGCAGCTTAAACCTCAGGACTAGCGGGAGTGGGAATGAGCAGTTCTTC. V and J are TRBV7-2 and TRBJ2-1, with 13 nucleotides matching TRBD2. Germline lookup yields CDR1 SGHTA and CDR2 FQGNSA. The CDR3 is made up of 18 amino acids. The V segment lost 2 bases and the J segment 7 bases; nucleotides outside the gene matches: 11.